These 6 T cell receptor beta chains originate from one sample sequenced in a study of blood T cells in healthy people across ages. The authors ran a second PCR of about 6 to 11 cycles using a sample-barcoded 5' primer and a J-beta primer mix. TCRdb processed the 5' RACE reads anew with MiXCR; each CDR3 protein has one entry. The table includes almost 550,000 distinct CDR3 sequences, more than 20% detected once. The sample was also linked to a second study, of T cells of mothers and their children.

Sequencing was performed on blood. All receptors derive from a boy aged 5 to 17 in good health.

This sequence joins TRBV11-2 and TRBJ2-5; either TRBD1 or TRBD2 may supply D (6 bases each). The CDR3 is 18 amino acids. The germline CDR1 and CDR2 sequences are SGHAT and FQNNGV. V was cut by 4 bases and J by 3 bases, with 24 bases left in between. The CDR3 is CASSSFRSMLRGEETQYF. The CDR3 bases are TGTGCCAGCAGCTCCTTTCGCTCCATGCTTAGGGGGGAAGAGACCCAGTACTTC.

The sample holds one count of this clonotype. This chain joins TRBV11-2 and TRBJ2-1, with D perhaps being TRBD1 or TRBD2 (5 bases each). This CDR3 region has 15 residues. The V end was cut by 4 bases, the J end by 6 bases, with 16 bases between. Germline CDR1 is SGHAT and CDR2 is FQNNGV. The CDR3 nucleotides read TGTGCCAGCAGCTCCAACCCTATGGGGGTCAATGAGCAGTTCTTC. Encoded protein: CASSSNPMGVNEQFF. Full variable domain (outside the CDR3, taken from reference TRBV11-2 and TRBJ2-1): EAGVAQSPRYKIIEKRQSVAFWCNPISGHATLYWYQQILGQGPKLLIQFQNNGVVDDSQLPKDRFSAERLKGVDSTLKIQPAKLEDSAVYLCASSSNPMGVNEQFFGPGTRLTVL.

The V call is TRBV6-2 or TRBV6-3, the J call TRBJ2-7; D is perhaps TRBD2 (6 bases). V dropped 6 bases and J dropped 5 bases, with 17 bases sitting between them. The germline V gene has CDR1 MNHEY and CDR2 SVGEGT. The CDR3 is 14 amino acids. The CDR3 protein is CASSGGTSSHEQYF. As DNA, the CDR3 is TGTGCCAGCAGCGGCGGGACTTCATCCCACGAGCAGTACTTC.

The chain has TRBV7-9 and TRBJ2-1; no definite D call. The CDR3 spans 15 residues. Germline V gene sequence: CDR1 SEHNR, CDR2 FQNEAQ (reference sequence). V lost 5 bases to trimming and J lost 8 bases, with 19 bases between them. The CDR3 bases are TGTGCCAGCAGCCACCTCCTGGGGAATCTGGATGAGCAGTTCTTC. This translates into CASSHLLGNLDEQFF. Complete variable domain (other parts from reference TRBV7-9 and TRBJ2-1): DTGVSQNPRHKITKRGQNVTFRCDPISEHNRLYWYRQTLGQGPEFLTYFQNEAQLEKSRLLSDRFSAERPKGSFSTLEIQRTEQGDSAMYLCASSHLLGNLDEQFFGPGTRLTVL.

This clonotype was detected only a few times. The chain links TRBV11-3 to TRBJ2-1; tentative D call: TRBD2 (6 bases). CDR1 is SGHNT and CDR2 is YENEEA in the germline V gene. Trimming removed 4 bases at V and 10 bases at J, with 14 bases between. The CDR3 covers 13 residues. The CDR3 DNA reads as TGTGCCAGCAGCTCCCCGGGGGACCGGGAGCAGTTCTTC. It codes for CASSSPGDREQFF. Combining the CDR3 with reference TRBV11-3 and TRBJ2-1 gives the whole variable domain EAGVVQSPRYKIIEKKQPVAFWCNPISGHNTLYWYLQNLGQGPELLIRYENEEAVDDSQLPKDRFSAERLKGVDSTLKIQPAELGDSAVYLCASSSPGDREQFFGPGTRLTVL.

This clonotype appeared many times. V and J are TRBV28 and TRBJ2-5, with D maybe TRBD2 (6 bases). The germline V gene encodes CDR1 MDHEN and CDR2 SYDVKM. The CDR3 consists of 15 residues. V lost 6 bases and J 2 bases, leaving 16 bases between the germline ends. CDR3 in DNA: TGTGCCAGCAGGGAGGGGATGGAAAAACAAGAGACCCAGTACTTC. Its protein product is CASREGMEKQETQYF.